This TCR beta chain was documented in a study of OX40 agonist ivuxolimab in advanced cancers. Study at large: Ivuxolimab, which patients received intravenously every 2 weeks, was dosed at 0.01 to 10 mg/kg. A mean age of about 59 years, range 23 to 79, was recorded, and approximately 80% were male. Notes on the study in general: At 0.1 to 3.0 mg/kg and by week 6, CD4+ and CD8+ T cells in the blood had expanded clonally.

Regarding this clone: The antigen remains undetermined.

The germline CDR1 and CDR2 sequences are SGHTA and FQGNSA. The V gene lost 7 bases and the J gene lost 1 base, with 2 bases spanning the gap. The CDR3 contains 11 residues. No patient had autoimmune disease or received systemic immunosuppression. Here immunoSEQ multiplex PCR was the method, and the copy in TCRdb shows in-frame clones only, minus some. The profile shows around 21,000 clones, 83% of them singletons. The chain links TRBV7-2 to TRBJ2-1; the D is unclear. The sample here was CD4+ or CD8+ T cells sorted from blood, taken in a trial of the OX40 agonist ivuxolimab. This clonotype was sampled from an adult with an advanced solid tumor such as melanoma, head and neck, liver or kidney cancer. In DNA form, the CDR3 reads TGTGCCAGCACTTCCTACAATGAGCAGTTCTTC. This translates into CASTSYNEQFF. The full variable domain, rest sourced from reference TRBV7-2 and TRBJ2-1, is GAGVSQSPSNKVTEKGKDVELRCDPISGHTALYWYRQSLGQGLEFLIYFQGNSAPDKSGLPSDRFSAERTGGSVSTLTIQRTQQEDSAVYLCASTSYNEQFFGPGTRLTVL.